The 17 T cell receptor beta chains listed next were all sequenced from one sample in a study of cytomegalovirus exposure and HLA in healthy donors. PCR amplification relied on 60 Vbeta primers (plus 13 Jbeta primers). The protocol was immunoSEQ multiplex PCR, while the TCRdb copy is restricted to in-frame clones and leaves out a portion. Altogether some 190,000 clones are present, around 77% being singletons, with the ten largest covering under 2%. Sequencing input: PBMCs. These receptors all come from a woman aged 30 to 39 in good health and CMV-seronegative.

The sample holds a few counts of this clone. The chain has TRBV10-1 and TRBJ2-3; 7 nucleotides align to TRBD1. Germline CDR1 is WNHNN and CDR2 is SYGVQD (reference sequence). The CDR3 length is 15 residues. V was clipped by 6 bases and J by 3 bases; unmatched bases: 9. This CDR3 reads CASSPTRQGTDTQYF. DNA of the CDR3: TGCGCCAGCAGCCCAACTCGACAGGGAACAGATACGCAGTATTTT.

The genes are TRBV6-1 and TRBJ1-5; no firm D call. The CDR3 loop spans 14 amino acids. V lost 6 bases to trimming and J lost 0 bases, with 9 bases between them. From germline, CDR1 is MNHNS and CDR2 SASEGT. The CDR3 spells CASRQTSSNQPQHF. For the CDR3, the DNA is TGTGCCAGCAGACAGACCTCTAGCAATCAGCCCCAGCATTTT.

The chain is built from TRBV4-2 and TRBJ2-1; no clear D. The length of the CDR3 is 14 residues. Trimming cost V 1 base and J 4 bases, with 8 bases left between them. Germline V gene data show CDR1 as LGHNA and CDR2 as YNFKEQ. The CDR3 reads CASSQGDTYNEQFF. The CDR3 nucleotides are TGTGCCAGCAGCCAAGGTGATACTTACAATGAGCAGTTCTTC.

The CDR3 spells CASRDVISSLGQNDEKLFF. As DNA, the CDR3 is TGCGCCAGCAGGGACGTCATATCATCGTTGGGACAGAATGATGAAAAACTGTTTTTT. The chain combines TRBV10-1 with TRBJ1-4, with TRBD1 matching 7 bases. Germline V gene lookup returns CDR1 WNHNN and CDR2 SYGVQD (reference sequence). CDR3 length equals 19 residues. J lost 6 bases, V lost 6 bases, and 22 bases had no gene match.

CDR3 sequence (DNA): TGCGCCAGCAACGACAGGTTCTCCCGGAACACTGAAGCTTTCTTT. Amino acid sequence: CASNDRFSRNTEAFF. The chain has TRBV10-2 and TRBJ1-1; perhaps TRBD1 as D (6 bases). The V end was cut by 7 bases, the J end by 1 base, with 16 bases between. The CDR3 is 15 amino acids. The germline gives CDR1 WSHSY, CDR2 SAAADI.

The chain links TRBV12-5 to TRBJ1-6, with D possibly TRBD1 on 6 matching bases. The CDR3 sequence is 14 residues long. Trimming stripped 5 bases from V and 7 bases from J, with 12 bases between. From germline, CDR1 is LGHNT and CDR2 FRNRAP. CDR3 coding DNA: TGTGCTAGTGGTCCAGGACAGCTCAATTCACCCCTCCACTTT. Its translation: CASGPGQLNSPLHF.

V and J are TRBV6-5 and TRBJ2-1; perhaps TRBD2 as D (7 bases). The CDR3 covers 15 residues. CDR1 and CDR2 (germline): MNHEY, SVGAGI. Trimming shortened V by 7 bases and J by 2 bases, and 15 bases separated the two germline ends. The CDR3 DNA follows: TGTGCCAGCACCCAAGGGGGGGAGCCCTACAATGAGCAGTTCTTC. Its translation is CASTQGGEPYNEQFF.

CDR3: CAWTTGSTEAFF. The CDR3 nucleotides are TGTGCCTGGACCACAGGGAGCACTGAAGCTTTCTTT. This chain joins TRBV30 and TRBJ1-1; D perhaps matches TRBD1 (6 bases). The CDR3 is made up of 12 amino acids. V was cut by 4 bases and J by 4 bases, with 10 bases left in between. CDR1 is GTSNPN, CDR2 SVGIG, per germline (reference sequence).

This clone was counted a single time. The chain links TRBV4-1 to TRBJ2-7, with D maybe TRBD2 (7 bases). CDR1 MGHRA and CDR2 YSYEKL come from the germline V gene. V dropped 3 bases and J dropped 3 bases, with 15 bases sitting between them. The CDR3 covers 15 residues. The CDR3 DNA reads TGCGCCAGCAGCCATGGGAGGGCAGGGGACTACGAGCAGTACTTC. The encoded protein is CASSHGRAGDYEQYF.

The V gene is TRBV29-1, the J gene TRBJ2-5; D unresolved. The germline V gene encodes CDR1 SQVTM and CDR2 ANQGSEA. The CDR3 contains 16 residues. Deletions cut 3 bases from V and 1 base from J, with 18 bases between. The CDR3 DNA reads as TGCAGCGTTGAGATAAGATTAGCCCCAATCCAAGAGACCCAGTACTTC. Amino acids: CSVEIRLAPIQETQYF.

The V and J genes are TRBV5-5 and TRBJ1-1; maybe TRBD1 (6 bases). Germline-derived CDR1 and CDR2 are SGHKS and YYEKEE (reference sequence). The V end lost 1 base, the J end lost 3 bases, and 10 bases lay between the germline ends. This CDR3 region has 14 residues. CDR3 nucleotide sequence: TGTGCCAGCAGCTTGTTACAGGGCCACACTGAAGCTTTCTTT. It translates to CASSLLQGHTEAFF. The entire variable domain, with the rest obtained from reference TRBV5-5 and TRBJ1-1, is as follows: DAGVTQSPTHLIKTRGQQVTLRCSPISGHKSVSWYQQVLGQGPQFIFQYYEKEERGRGNFPDRFSARQFPNYSSELNVNALLLGDSALYLCASSLLQGHTEAFFGQGTRLTVV.

This CDR3 reads CASSEIGGQGSYGYTF. In DNA, the CDR3 is TGTGCCAGCAGTGAAATAGGGGGACAGGGGTCCTATGGCTACACCTTC. V usage is TRBV25-1 and J usage is TRBJ1-2; 10 positions match TRBD1. This CDR3 has 16 amino acids. Germline CDR1 MGHDK, CDR2 SYGVNS. V lost 2 bases, J lost 4 bases, and 7 bases stayed unmatched.

This clone was detected only once. V and J are TRBV9 and TRBJ2-7; 9 bases map to TRBD2. Germline CDR1 SGDLS, CDR2 YYNGEE. This CDR3 is 13 amino acids long. V was pared by 3 bases and J by 7 bases, with 5 bases of the junction left unmatched. This chain's CDR3 is CASSASTSGEQYF. The CDR3 nucleotides are TGTGCCAGCAGCGCGAGTACTAGCGGGGAGCAGTACTTC.

The chain carries TRBV4-3 and TRBJ2-5; D may be TRBD2 (5 bases). This CDR3 has 16 amino acids. Germline V gives CDR1 LGHNA, CDR2 YSLEER. The ends were cut back, 0 bases at V and 3 bases at J, with 14 bases in the middle. CDR3 in amino acids: CASSQDIRAREETQYF. CDR3 sequence (DNA): TGCGCCAGCAGCCAAGATATCCGGGCGAGGGAAGAGACCCAGTACTTC.

On this clone itself: Other DNA sequences in this sample translate to the same CDR3. The chain combines TRBV18 with TRBJ2-5; D call uncertain. Trimming took 5 bases from V and 2 from J, leaving 3 bases between them. Germline V gene sequence: CDR1 KGHSH, CDR2 LQKENI. This CDR3 has 11 residues. In nucleotides, the CDR3 is TGTGCCAGCTCATCTCAAGAGACCCAGTACTTC. Translated: CASSSQETQYF.

J is TRBJ1-1 and V is TRBV7-9; D not resolved. Germline lookup yields CDR1 SEHNR and CDR2 FQNEAQ (reference sequence). The CDR3 has 13 residues. Trimming left V 4 bases short and J 0 bases short, with 6 bases between. DNA of the CDR3: TGTGCCAGCAGCTCGAGCGTGAACACTGAAGCTTTCTTT. It is translated as CASSSSVNTEAFF.

The J gene is TRBJ2-7, the V gene TRBV10-2, with TRBD1 matching over 7 bases. In germline, CDR1 is WSHSY, CDR2 SAAADI. This CDR3 is 12 amino acids long. V shed 11 bases and J 4 bases; nucleotides not matched to a gene: 8. DNA of the CDR3: TGCGCCCTCCTTGGGACAGATTACGAGCAGTACTTC. Translated, it gives CALLGTDYEQYF.